This TCR beta chain was captured in a study of cytomegalovirus exposure and HLA in healthy donors. A multiplex PCR was run with 60 Vbeta primers and 13 Jbeta primers. Authors' processing steps: Approximately 11 million of tens of millions of unique TCR beta chains were shared, per a later count. The protocol was immunoSEQ multiplex PCR, while the TCRdb copy is restricted to in-frame clones and leaves out a portion. V and J calls and clone size are copied from that table; D and trimming were computed from the DNA. The data contain roughly 150,000 clones, 65% to 85% of them singletons. Germline CDR1 and CDR2: GTSNPN and SVGIG (reference sequence). This CDR3 has 13 residues. The junction had 7 bases not matched to a gene; V was cut back by 5 bases and J by 8 bases.

Sequencing was performed on PBMCs. The chain joins TRBV30 to TRBJ1-2; TRBD1 agrees at 11 bases. This TCR derives from a woman between 40 and 55 years old in good health and CMV-seropositive. The CDR3, as DNA: TGTGCCTGGGGCCAGGGACAGGGGGTAGGCTACACCTTC. Translation gives CAWGQGQGVGYTF.